This paragraph reports one T cell receptor (beta chain). Its matching antigen is unknown. The repertoire was sequenced with immunoSEQ multiplex PCR; TCRdb's copy has only in-frame clones and lacks some. The sample carries roughly 70,000 clones, around 79% recorded once. These data are taken from a study of T cell responses to AZD1222 COVID-19 vaccine. Unmatched junction bases numbered 6, after V lost 6 bases and J lost 4 bases. In germline, CDR1 is SNHLY, CDR2 FYNNEI. The CDR3 length is 15 residues. Study-level points and caveats: There were mostly white British donors and more females than males, and clonal diversity was possibly underestimated. Reportedly, nearly half the spike-specific TCRs target unmutated variant regions.

Specimen: peripheral blood, collected on day 0 of MenACWY control vaccination. The source is an adult in good health. V is TRBV2 and J is TRBJ2-1, with 10 bases that match TRBD2. The CDR3: CASRRVAGGYNEQFF. The CDR3 DNA sequence: TGTGCCAGCAGGAGGGTAGCGGGGGGTTACAATGAGCAGTTCTTC.